Listed below are T cell receptor beta chains from one sample, sequenced in a study of blood T cells in healthy people across ages. TCRdb fed the 5' RACE reads into MiXCR, producing one record per CDR3 protein. The sample consists of approximately 1,100,000 distinct CDR3 sequences, 40% to 55% of them appearing once. Sequenced input: blood. Receptors originate from a woman in her sixties or seventies in good health. CDR3s include the opening cysteine and the closing phenylalanine or tryptophan. D genes are given only for firm matches. The size entry is marked missing in some rows and otherwise reads once, few, many or a size class.

v_call	j_call	clone_size	d_call	cdr3_aa	cdr3_nt
TRBV12-3/TRBV12-4	TRBJ2-1	NA	TRBD2	CASSIQPGLAGYNEQFF	TGTGCCAGCAGTATCCAGCCGGGACTAGCGGGTTACAATGAGCAGTTCTTC
TRBV6-2/TRBV6-3	TRBJ2-6	many	NA	CASSYSLLRGPGFGANVLTF	TGTGCCAGCAGTTACTCTCTGCTTCGGGGCCCCGGGTTCGGGGCCAACGTCCTGACTTTC
TRBV2	TRBJ2-6	few	NA	CARLSSGANVLTF	TGTGCCAGGCTGAGTTCTGGGGCCAACGTCCTGACTTTC
TRBV7-9	TRBJ2-5	few	NA	CASSISAGIQETQYF	TGTGCCAGCAGCATAAGCGCAGGGATCCAAGAGACCCAGTACTTC
TRBV11-2	TRBJ1-4	NA	NA	CASSLRRDREKLFF	TGTGCCAGCAGCCTCCGGAGGGATCGGGAAAAACTGTTTTTT
TRBV12-3/TRBV12-4	TRBJ2-1	NA	NA	CASSFSARKFF	TGTGCCAGCAGTTTTTCAGCTAGAAAGTTCTTC
TRBV7-2	TRBJ1-2	NA	NA	CASSLVETYGYTF	TGTGCCAGCAGCTTAGTGGAAACCTATGGCTACACCTTC
TRBV24-1	TRBJ2-1	many	NA	CATSDSQRFDGNYNEQFF	TGTGCCACCAGTGATTCCCAAAGATTCGACGGTAACTACAATGAGCAGTTCTTC
TRBV20-1	TRBJ1-4	NA	NA	CSASEHNEKLFF	TGCAGTGCTAGTGAACATAATGAAAAACTGTTTTTT
TRBV7-2	TRBJ2-4	NA	TRBD1	CASSIRTGDLAKSIQYF	TGTGCCAGCAGCATACGGACAGGGGACCTAGCCAAAAGCATTCAGTACTTC
TRBV19	TRBJ2-3	NA	TRBD2	CASSISGTSTDTQYF	TGTGCCAGTAGTATCAGCGGGACTAGCACAGATACGCAGTATTTT
TRBV10-3	TRBJ2-3	few	TRBD2	CAISPLAGDDTQYF	TGTGCCATCAGCCCACTAGCGGGCGATGATACGCAGTATTTT
TRBV29-1	TRBJ2-1	once	NA	CSVVRPGGQFF	TGCAGCGTTGTGCGGCCCGGGGGGCAGTTCTTC
TRBV7-6	TRBJ1-1	once	NA	CASSQNTDTGTEAFF	TGTGCCAGCAGCCAGAACACGGACACGGGGACTGAAGCTTTCTTT
TRBV12-5	TRBJ1-5	NA	NA	CASGLVDQLTGSPNQPQHF	TGTGCTAGTGGTTTGGTCGACCAACTAACAGGGAGCCCAAATCAGCCCCAGCATTTT
TRBV24-1	TRBJ2-1	NA	NA	CATSDLGPGHRNNEQFF	TGTGCCACCAGTGATTTAGGTCCTGGGCACCGGAACAATGAGCAGTTCTTC
TRBV3-1	TRBJ2-7	NA	NA	CASSLRHRSYEQYF	TGTGCCAGCAGCCTCCGGCACAGATCCTACGAGCAGTACTTC
TRBV7-9	TRBJ2-1	few	NA	CASSSALDNEQFF	TGTGCCAGCAGCTCAGCTCTAGATAATGAGCAGTTCTTC
TRBV29-1	TRBJ2-3	NA	NA	CSAGDTRSDTQYF	TGCAGCGCTGGTGACACCCGATCAGATACGCAGTATTTT
TRBV27	TRBJ1-6	NA	NA	CAGSDHGAGNSPLHF	TGTGCCGGCAGTGATCACGGGGCGGGAAATTCACCCCTCCACTTT
TRBV5-1	TRBJ2-7	few	NA	CASTTGWFDEQYF	TGCGCCAGCACCACCGGGTGGTTCGACGAGCAGTACTTC